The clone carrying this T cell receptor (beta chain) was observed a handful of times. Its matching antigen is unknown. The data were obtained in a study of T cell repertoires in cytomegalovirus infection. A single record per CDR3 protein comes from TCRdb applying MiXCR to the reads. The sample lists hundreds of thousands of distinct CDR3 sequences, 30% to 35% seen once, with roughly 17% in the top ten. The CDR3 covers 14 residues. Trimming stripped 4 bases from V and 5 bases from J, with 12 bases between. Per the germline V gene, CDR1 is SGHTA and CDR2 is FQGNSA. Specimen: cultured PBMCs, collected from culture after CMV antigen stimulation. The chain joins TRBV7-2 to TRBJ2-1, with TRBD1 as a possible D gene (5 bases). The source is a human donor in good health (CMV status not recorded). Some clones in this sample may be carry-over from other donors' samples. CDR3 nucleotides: TGTGCCAGCAGCTCGTACAGGAGAAACAATGAGCAGTTCTTC. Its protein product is CASSSYRRNNEQFF.